A single count supports the clone carrying this T cell receptor (beta chain). As handled by the study authors: Scientists estimated how many nucleated cells there were by amplifying reference gene primers. Assay: immunoSEQ multiplex PCR; the TCRdb copy retains only in-frame clones and omits some. The V and J calls and the clone size are those of that table, but D and trimming were determined from the DNA. The data contain roughly 340,000 clones, 89% of them singletons. This sample is part of a study of blood T cell repertoires in COVID-19. Across the study: Spain, Italy and the United States supplied samples that represented acute and convalescent COVID-19. Sample material is recorded as cDNA or gDNA derived from T cells, B-cell-depleted T cells, or PBMCs.

The sequenced material came from peripheral blood. The receptor was derived from a young woman with COVID-19, enrolled during active disease.

DNA of the CDR3: TGTGCCAGCAGCCTTGAAGGGGGCTTCAATGAGCAGTTCTTC. Its protein product is CASSLEGGFNEQFF. The rearrangement links TRBV11-3 to TRBJ2-1, with 7 bases identical to TRBD1. The CDR3 runs 14 residues. With V trimmed by 5 bases and J by 6 bases, 7 bases remained unmatched. Germline loops: CDR1 SGHNT, CDR2 YENEEA.